This entry lists 5 T cell receptor beta chains sequenced from one sample in a study of blood T cell repertoires in COVID-19. The method was immunoSEQ multiplex PCR; TCRdb's version includes in-frame clones alone and lacks a portion of them. Found here are about 210,000 clones, roughly 86% of them singletons; the top ten hold about 7.3%. The sequencing input was peripheral blood. The receptors derive from a woman aged 45 to 65 with active or convalescent COVID-19.

In DNA form, the CDR3 reads TGTGCCAGCAGCGTAGAGTCGTCGAGTAGCACAGATACGCAGTATTTT. This encodes CASSVESSSSTDTQYF. The chain is built from TRBV9 and TRBJ2-3; D uncertain. The germline CDR1 and CDR2 sequences are SGDLS and YYNGEE. Trimming removed 0 bases from V and 0 bases from J, with 11 bases in between. The CDR3 has 16 residues.

The genes are TRBV5-6 and TRBJ2-1; D unclear. The CDR3 has 16 residues. Germline V gene data show CDR1 as SGHDT and CDR2 as YYEEEE. Trimming removed 6 bases at V and 2 bases at J, with 18 bases between. The CDR3 protein is CASTSYDQAAYNEQFF. CDR3 sequence (DNA): TGTGCCAGCACCTCATATGACCAGGCAGCCTACAATGAGCAGTTCTTC.

The V and J genes are TRBV28 and TRBJ1-2; no clear D. The CDR3 is 17 residues long. Germline V CDR1 and CDR2: MDHEN, SYDVKM. The V end was cut by 3 bases, the J end by 8 bases, with 25 bases between. The CDR3 region has the DNA TGTGCCAGCAGTTTGAAGCCCTCCGGCGGACTACTGGGGGGCTACACCTTC. Protein: CASSLKPSGGLLGGYTF.

This clone appeared a single time. V is TRBV5-1 and J is TRBJ2-7, with 9 bases lining up with TRBD1. Trimming cost V 4 bases and J 6 bases; bases outside gene matches: 5. CDR3 length equals 13 residues. From germline, CDR1 is SGHRS and CDR2 YFSETQ. The CDR3 coding sequence is TGCGCCAGCAGCCAGACAGGGGGGCGCGAGCAGTACTTC. Translation gives CASSQTGGREQYF.

The V gene is TRBV28, the J gene TRBJ1-2; D gene unclear. V gave up 2 bases and J gave up 2 bases, with 6 bases separating them. Germline CDR1 is MDHEN and CDR2 is SYDVKM. This CDR3 has 13 amino acids. The CDR3 nucleotides read TGTGCCAGCAGTTTAGCGCCAAACTATGGCTACACCTTC. It yields the protein CASSLAPNYGYTF.